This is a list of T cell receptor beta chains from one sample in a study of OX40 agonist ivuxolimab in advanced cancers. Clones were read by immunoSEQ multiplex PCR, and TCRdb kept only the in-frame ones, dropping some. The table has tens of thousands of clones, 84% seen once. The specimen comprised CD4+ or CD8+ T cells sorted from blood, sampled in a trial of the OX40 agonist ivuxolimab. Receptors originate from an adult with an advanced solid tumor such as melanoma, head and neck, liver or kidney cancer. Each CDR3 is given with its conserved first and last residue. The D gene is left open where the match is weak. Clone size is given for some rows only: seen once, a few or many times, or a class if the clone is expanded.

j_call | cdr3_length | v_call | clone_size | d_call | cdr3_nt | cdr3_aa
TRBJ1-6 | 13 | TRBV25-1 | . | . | TGTGCCAGCAGTGTGGACGGGGATTCACCCCTCCACTTT | CASSVDGDSPLHF
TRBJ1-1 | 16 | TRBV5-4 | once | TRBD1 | TGTGCCAGCAGCTTGGAGGGACAGGGGTCCGCGGCTGAAGCTTTCTTT | CASSLEGQGSAAEAFF
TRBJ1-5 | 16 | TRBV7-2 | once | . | TGTGCCAGCAGCTTAGTCGGAACCCATAGCAATCAGCCCCAGCATTTT | CASSLVGTHSNQPQHF
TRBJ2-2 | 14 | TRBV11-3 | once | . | TGTGCCAGCGGGCTCAGGGGGAACACCGGGGAGCTGTTTTTT | CASGLRGNTGELFF
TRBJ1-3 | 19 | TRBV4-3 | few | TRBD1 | TGCGCCAGCAGCCAAGCCGACAGGGGGCGAATACACTCTGGAAACACCATATATTTT | CASSQADRGRIHSGNTIYF
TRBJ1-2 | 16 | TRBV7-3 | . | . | TGTGCCAGCAGCTTATCGGAGGACACCTCTAACTATGGCTACACCTTC | CASSLSEDTSNYGYTF
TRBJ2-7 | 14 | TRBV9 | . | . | TGTGCCAGCAGCGGGACTGGAACCTCCTACGAGCAGTACTTC | CASSGTGTSYEQYF
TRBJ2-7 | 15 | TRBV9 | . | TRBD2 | TGTGCCAGCAGCGTCGAACCGGGACTAGCGGGAGAGCAGTACTTC | CASSVEPGLAGEQYF
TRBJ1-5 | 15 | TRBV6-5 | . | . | TGTGCCAGCAGTTGGACGGAGTCTAGCAATCAGCCCCAGCATTTT | CASSWTESSNQPQHF
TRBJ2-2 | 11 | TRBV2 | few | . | TGTGCCAGCAATAAGGACGGGGAGCTGTTTTTT | CASNKDGELFF
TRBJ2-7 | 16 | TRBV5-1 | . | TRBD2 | TGCGCCAGCAGCTCTGGGACTAGCGGGAGGGCGGACGAGCAGTACTTC | CASSSGTSGRADEQYF
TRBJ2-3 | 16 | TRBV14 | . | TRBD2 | TGTGCCAGCAGCCAAGAAACGGGGGGGCCTACAGATACGCAGTATTTT | CASSQETGGPTDTQYF
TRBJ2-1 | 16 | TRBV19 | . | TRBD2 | TGTGCCAGTAGTAAGACAGCGGGGAGGGCCGGGGATGAGCAGTTCTTC | CASSKTAGRAGDEQFF
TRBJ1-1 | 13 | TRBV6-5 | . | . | TGTGCCAGCAGTTCCAGACGGAACACTGAAGCTTTCTTT | CASSSRRNTEAFF
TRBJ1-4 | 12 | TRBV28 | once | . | TGTGCCAGCAGGAAGGGAAATGAAAAACTGTTTTTT | CASRKGNEKLFF
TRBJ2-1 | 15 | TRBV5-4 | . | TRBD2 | TGTGCCAGCAGCTTGGCGGGGACTAGCGGGAGCAAGGAGTTCTTC | CASSLAGTSGSKEFF
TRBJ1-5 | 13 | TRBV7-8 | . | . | TGTGCCAGCAGCTTATGGGGAAATCAGCCCCAGCATTTT | CASSLWGNQPQHF
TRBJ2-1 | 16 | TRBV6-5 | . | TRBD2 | TGTGCCAGCAGTTCACCCGGGACTAGCGGCCACAATGAGCAGTTCTTC | CASSSPGTSGHNEQFF
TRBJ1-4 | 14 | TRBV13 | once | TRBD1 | TGTGCCAGCAGCCGCAGGGGGACCAATGAAAAACTGTTTTTT | CASSRRGTNEKLFF
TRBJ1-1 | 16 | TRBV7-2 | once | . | TGTGCCAGCAGCCGAGCGCTTGGGGATGGGGACACTGAAGCTTTCTTT | CASSRALGDGDTEAFF
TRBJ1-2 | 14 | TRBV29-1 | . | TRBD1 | TGCAGCGTTGAAGCCCCGGGACAGCGTTATGGCTACACCTTC | CSVEAPGQRYGYTF
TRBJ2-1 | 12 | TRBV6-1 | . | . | TGTGCCAGCAGTGAAACCAGGAATGAGCAGTTCTTC | CASSETRNEQFF
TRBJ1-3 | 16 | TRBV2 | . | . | TGTGCCAGCAGTTCAGGACAGAGCGGCTCTGGAAACACCATATATTTT | CASSSGQSGSGNTIYF
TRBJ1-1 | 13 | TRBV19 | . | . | TGTGCCAGTAGTGCAGACAGGAACACTGAAGCTTTCTTT | CASSADRNTEAFF
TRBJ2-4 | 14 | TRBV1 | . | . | TGCACCAGCAGAAGTCTAGCGTCCAAGAACATTCAGTACTTC | CTSRSLASKNIQYF
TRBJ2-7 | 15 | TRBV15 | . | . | TGTGCCACCAGCACCTCGGACAGCCGCTCCTACGAGCAGTACTTC | CATSTSDSRSYEQYF
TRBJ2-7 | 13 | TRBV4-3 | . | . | TGCGCCAGCAGCCAAGGGGTTGCGAGAGAGCAGTACTTC | CASSQGVAREQYF
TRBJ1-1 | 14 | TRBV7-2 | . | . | TGTGCCAGCAGCTTGGTGCCGCTGGGAAGTGAAGCTTTCTTT | CASSLVPLGSEAFF
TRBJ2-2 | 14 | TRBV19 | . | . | TGTGCCAGTAGTATCAGACAGGCCCCCGGGGAGCTGTTTTTT | CASSIRQAPGELFF
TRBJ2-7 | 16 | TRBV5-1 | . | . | TGCGCCAGCAGCCCGGACCTCGCAGGGACACCCTACGAGCAGTACTTC | CASSPDLAGTPYEQYF
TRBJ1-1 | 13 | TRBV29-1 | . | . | TGCAGCGTTGAAGGGACGGCGAACACTGAGGCTTTCTTT | CSVEGTANTEAFF
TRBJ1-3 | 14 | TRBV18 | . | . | TGTGCCAGCTCACCGACAGGCGGCGACAACACCATATATTTT | CASSPTGGDNTIYF
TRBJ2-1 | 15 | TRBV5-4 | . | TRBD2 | TGTGCCAGCAGCTTGTGGCTAGCGGGGGGAAGGGAAAAGTTCTTC | CASSLWLAGGREKFF
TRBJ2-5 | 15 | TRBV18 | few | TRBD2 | TGTGCCAGCTCATTAGCGGGGGGACTCCAAGAGACCCAGTACTTC | CASSLAGGLQETQYF
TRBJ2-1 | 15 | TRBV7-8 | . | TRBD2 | TGTGCCAGCAGCTTAAGCGGGAGTACTTACAATGAGCAGTTCTTC | CASSLSGSTYNEQFF
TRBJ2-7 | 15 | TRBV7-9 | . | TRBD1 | TGTGCCAGCAGCTTAGGAGGGACAGGGACGGACGAGCAGTACTTC | CASSLGGTGTDEQYF
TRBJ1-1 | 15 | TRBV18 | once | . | TGTGCCAGCTCACCACCGGGTAACAGGGACACTGAAGCTTTCTTT | CASSPPGNRDTEAFF
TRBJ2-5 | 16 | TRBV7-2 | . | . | TGTGCCAGCAGCCCGAGGGGGGCAGGGTACCAAGAGACCCAGTACTTC | CASSPRGAGYQETQYF
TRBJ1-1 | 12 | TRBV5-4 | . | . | TGTGCCAGCACCGAGCCGGGGCTTGAAGCTTTCTTT | CASTEPGLEAFF
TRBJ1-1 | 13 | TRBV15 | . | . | TGTGCCACCAGCAGAGTCTTGAACACTGAAGCTTTCTTT | CATSRVLNTEAFF
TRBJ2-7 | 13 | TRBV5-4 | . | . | TGTGCCAGCAGTTCACGCAGCTCCTACGAGCAGTACTTC | CASSSRSSYEQYF
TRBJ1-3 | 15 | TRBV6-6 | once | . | TGTGCCAGCAAGTTGGACCCCTTCTCTGGAAACACCATATATTTT | CASKLDPFSGNTIYF
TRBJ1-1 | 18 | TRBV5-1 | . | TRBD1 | TGCGCCAGCAGTGCGGAACCTCAGGGGGCTGGAATGAACACTGAAGCTTTCTTT | CASSAEPQGAGMNTEAFF
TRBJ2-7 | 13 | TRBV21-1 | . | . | TGTGCCAGACCCGGGACGGAGCCTTACGAGCAGTACTTC | CARPGTEPYEQYF
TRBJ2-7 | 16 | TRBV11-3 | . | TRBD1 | TGTGCCAGCAGCACCCCGACAGGGGGCGACGTCGTCGAGCAGTACTTC | CASSTPTGGDVVEQYF
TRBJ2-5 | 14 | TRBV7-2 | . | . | TGTGCCAGCAGCCCTTTTGGCGGGGGCGGGACCCAGTACTTC | CASSPFGGGGTQYF
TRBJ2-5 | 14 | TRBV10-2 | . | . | TGCGCCAGCAGAGTCAGCGGGCCGCAAGAGACCCAGTACTTC | CASRVSGPQETQYF
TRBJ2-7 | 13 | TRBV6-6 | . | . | TGTGCCAGCAAGGGCCTAACGTCGTACGAGCAGTACTTC | CASKGLTSYEQYF
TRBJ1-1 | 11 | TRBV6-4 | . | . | TGTGCCAGCGGTTCGGACACTGAAGCTTTCTTT | CASGSDTEAFF
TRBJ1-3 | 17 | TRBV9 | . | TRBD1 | TGTGCCAGCAGCGTCTCGGGACAGGGGGCAAGTGGAAACACCATATATTTT | CASSVSGQGASGNTIYF
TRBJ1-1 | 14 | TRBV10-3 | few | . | TGTGCCATCAGTGAGCCCCGGGATGAAACTGAAGCTTTCTTT | CAISEPRDETEAFF
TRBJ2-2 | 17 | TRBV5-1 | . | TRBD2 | TGCGCCAGCAGCTTGCTTCCGTCTAGCGGGAACACCGGGGAGCTGTTTTTT | CASSLLPSSGNTGELFF
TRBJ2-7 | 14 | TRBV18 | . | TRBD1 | TGTGCCAGCTCACGGGGACAGGGATCAGGTGAGCAGTACTTC | CASSRGQGSGEQYF
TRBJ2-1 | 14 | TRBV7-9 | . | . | TGTGCCAGCAGCTTAGTTGCGGCCTACAATGAGCAGTTCTTC | CASSLVAAYNEQFF
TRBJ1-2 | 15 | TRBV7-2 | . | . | TGTGCCAGCAGCTTAGCGCCAACAGTAGTTATGAGCTACACCTTC | CASSLAPTVVMSYTF
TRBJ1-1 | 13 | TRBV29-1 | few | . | TGCAGCGTTGCAGCCTCAATGAACACTGAAGCTTTCTTT | CSVAASMNTEAFF
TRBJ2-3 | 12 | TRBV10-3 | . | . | TGTGCCATCAGTGAGTCAGGAGATACGCAGTATTTT | CAISESGDTQYF